This is a list of T cell receptor beta chains from one sample in a study of blood T cell repertoires in COVID-19. Some clones are missing from TCRdb's copy, which holds only in-frame ones; the method was immunoSEQ multiplex PCR. Of under 90,000 clones listed, roughly 84% are singletons. Sequencing was carried out using peripheral blood. The receptors here all came from a man aged 65-85 years with active or convalescent COVID-19. CDR3s include the opening cysteine and the closing phenylalanine or tryptophan. The order of the fields is CDR3 length, J gene, V gene, CDR3 protein.

>12|TRBJ2-7|TRBV28
CASSTPGGEQYF
>14|TRBJ2-7|TRBV10-3
CAISEPSGRGEQYF
>15|TRBJ1-1|TRBV28
CASSFITPMNTEAFF
>20|TRBJ1-2|TRBV10-2
CASSESTSGERALLNYGYTF
>13|TRBJ1-2|TRBV28
CASSLLGGYGYTF
>14|TRBJ2-3|TRBV11-1
CASSLDRSTDTQYF
>14|TRBJ1-6|TRBV5-1
CASSSRTPGSPLHF
>14|TRBJ2-7|TRBV18
CASSPQAGGYEQYF
>15|TRBJ2-1|TRBV5-5
CASSRSGTSYNEQFF
>16|TRBJ1-5|TRBV4-1
CASSPEGTFSNQPQHF
>16|TRBJ1-4|TRBV7-9
CASSLAGGFGNEKLFF
>13|TRBJ2-7|TRBV7-2
CASSLVGKYEQYF
>14|TRBJ2-5|TRBV6-5
CASSSFREGETQYF
>15|TRBJ1-1|TRBV4-2
CASSQGEGVNTEAFF
>16|TRBJ2-1|TRBV4-2
CASSQGRSGGLNEQFF
>14|TRBJ2-3|TRBV12-5
CASGLGGLGDTQYF
>13|TRBJ1-5|TRBV7-8
CASSLWGDQPQHF
>14|TRBJ2-2|TRBV27
CASSYISNTGELFF
>16|TRBJ1-1|TRBV27
CASSPWTGGANTEAFF
>16|TRBJ1-5|TRBV19
CASSRDSSTSNQPQHF
>12|TRBJ1-2|TRBV28
CASSRFNYGYTF
>13|TRBJ2-5|TRBV27
CASSSRQGETQYF
>13|TRBJ1-2|TRBV19
CASSRDRGHGYTF
>17|TRBJ2-4|TRBV3-1/TRBV3-2
CASSQDFRTGSKNIQYF
>19|TRBJ2-6|TRBV3-1/TRBV3-2
CASSPTETRHSSGANVLTF
>13|TRBJ1-2|TRBV6-1
CASSELAVYGYTF
>13|TRBJ2-3|TRBV10-2
CASSLAGPDTQYF
>15|TRBJ1-5|TRBV6-5
CASSHTGGGNQPQHF
>12|TRBJ1-2|TRBV19
CASGDRDYGYTF
>13|TRBJ2-7|TRBV6-1
CASSENLGTEQYF
>14|TRBJ1-5|TRBV28
CASSSRQGRQPQHF
>16|TRBJ1-6|TRBV28
CASGAPGGPYNSPLHF
>12|TRBJ1-6|TRBV28
CASSLSWSPLHF
>12|TRBJ2-7|TRBV3-1/TRBV3-2
CASSPGGYEQYF
>13|TRBJ1-2|TRBV12-3/TRBV12-4
CASTRQGDYGYTF
>16|TRBJ2-1|TRBV24-1
CATSDTTGGENNEQFF
>13|TRBJ2-3|TRBV12-3/TRBV12-4
CASSLREADTQYF